The entry below gives a single TCR beta chain sequence along with its context. These data come from a study of blood T cell repertoires in COVID-19. Study background: From the United States, Italy and Spain came samples of acute and convalescent COVID-19.

Those enrolled in Seattle joined during active infection and were followed longitudinally afterward. How the authors handled the data: Reference gene primer amplification yielded estimated nucleated cell counts. Measured with immunoSEQ multiplex PCR; TCRdb has only the in-frame clones, and not every one. V and J calls and clone size are those listed in that table; D and trimming were worked out from the DNA. Of some 200,000 clones listed, 70% to 85% are singletons. CDR3 size: 11 residues. Trimming at V came to 7 bases and at J to 13 bases, leaving 10 bases not matched to a gene. The sequence was collected from a woman aged 80 or over with COVID-19, enrolled during active disease. This rearrangement joins TRBV12-3 or TRBV12-4 to TRBJ2-7; 7 bases are a match to TRBD1. The sequenced sample consisted of peripheral blood. Written as DNA, the CDR3 is TGTGCCAGCACCAACTCCGGGACAGTATACTTC. This sequence encodes CASTNSGTVYF.